The TCR beta chain under discussion was sequenced for a study of cytomegalovirus exposure and HLA in healthy donors. Study-wide results and limits: Analysis was carried out at a later point, and it linked a missense DCLRE1C variant to TCR beta V- and J-gene trimming. Researchers catalogued about 160 TCR beta chains as cytomegalovirus-associated. Reportedly, fewer N-insertions than the roughly 700-donor mean appeared in an Asian-associated ancestry cluster in a later analysis. When the data were analyzed later, several of the most significant clusters appeared to be linked to common viral pathogens.

As to this clone: What it binds is unknown.

PCR used 60 Vbeta primers and 13 Jbeta primers. Method: immunoSEQ multiplex PCR; TCRdb's copy keeps in-frame clones and lacks some. The sample lists 150,000 or so clones, 65% to 85% occurring once. Germline CDR1 is SGHDT and CDR2 is YYEEEE. The J segment lost 7 bases and the V segment lost 1 base, leaving 4 bases of the junction unmatched. There are 14 residues in the CDR3. The TCR comes from a male donor in good health and CMV-seropositive. Source material: PBMCs. The chain has TRBV5-6 and TRBJ2-2, with 7 bases aligning to TRBD2. The CDR3 coding sequence is TGTGCCAGCAGCTTGACTAGCGAGGGCGGGGAGCTGTTTTTT. This translates into CASSLTSEGGELFF. The entire variable domain, with the rest obtained from reference TRBV5-6 and TRBJ2-2, is as follows: DAGVTQSPTHLIKTRGQQVTLRCSPKSGHDTVSWYQQALGQGPQFIFQYYEEEERQRGNFPDRFSGHQFPNYSSELNVNALLLGDSALYLCASSLTSEGGELFFGEGSRLTVL.